This T cell receptor (beta chain) is from a study of T cells after yellow fever vaccination. About this clonotype itself: Its antigen is unknown.

The CDR3 covers 15 residues. V lost 2 bases to trimming and J lost 9 bases, with 14 bases between them. Regarding the study as a whole: There was a small share of clonotypes that showed up in both the CD4 and CD8 compartments. Secondary responses were weaker yet peaked faster, day 5 versus 15. Booster sampling recovered most clones from primary vaccination (around 96% CD4, over 75% CD8).

It was through 5'RACE template switching that TCR cDNA was made, with a universal primer site and UMIs added. TCRdb passed the 5' RACE reads through MiXCR, listing each CDR3 protein once. Of around 590,000 distinct CDR3 sequences in the sample, 9% to 15% are singletons; the top ten hold more than 12%. This clonotype was sampled from a young man who received the YFV17D yellow fever vaccine. Here the sequenced sample was PBMCs, taken on the day of the yellow fever booster vaccination. The chain couples TRBV12-3 or TRBV12-4 to TRBJ1-6; D unresolved. Here the CDR3 reads CASSLRSPSSSPLHF. The DNA for the CDR3 is TGTGCCAGCAGTTTACGGAGCCCTAGTAGTTCACCCCTCCACTTT.